The TCR beta chain described here comes from a study of blood T cell repertoires in COVID-19. Across the study: Samples taken during acute and convalescent COVID-19 were collected in the United States, Italy and Spain.

In the study's own analysis: Amplified reference gene primers provided the basis for estimating nucleated cell counts. Clones were sequenced by immunoSEQ multiplex PCR, and TCRdb holds only the in-frame ones, with some missing. V and J calls and clone size are those listed in that table; D and trimming were worked out from the DNA. The sample holds roughly 140,000 clones, approximately 84% seen once. V shed 0 bases and J 8 bases; nucleotides not matched to a gene: 7. Looked up from germline, CDR1 is MGHRA and CDR2 is YSYEKL. The CDR3 totals 16 residues. Sequencing used peripheral blood. This TCR was sampled from a man in his 70s with acute or convalescent COVID-19. The rearrangement uses TRBV4-1 and TRBJ1-4, with 9 bases matching TRBD1. CDR3 sequence (DNA): TGCGCCAGCAGCCAAGATCGGACAGGGGTAGGGGAAAAACTGTTTTTT. It encodes CASSQDRTGVGEKLFF.